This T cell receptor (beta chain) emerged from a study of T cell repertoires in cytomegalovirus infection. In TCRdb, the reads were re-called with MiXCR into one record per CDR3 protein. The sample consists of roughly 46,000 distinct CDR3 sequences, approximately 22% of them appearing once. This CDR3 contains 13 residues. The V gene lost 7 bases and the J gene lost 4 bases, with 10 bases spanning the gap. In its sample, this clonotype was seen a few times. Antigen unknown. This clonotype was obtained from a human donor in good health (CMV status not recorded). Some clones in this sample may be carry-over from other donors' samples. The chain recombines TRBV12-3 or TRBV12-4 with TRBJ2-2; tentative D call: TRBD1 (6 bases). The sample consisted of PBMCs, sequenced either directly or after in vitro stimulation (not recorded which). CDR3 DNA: TGTGCCAGCACGGACAGCTTCACCGGGGAGCTGTTTTTT. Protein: CASTDSFTGELFF.